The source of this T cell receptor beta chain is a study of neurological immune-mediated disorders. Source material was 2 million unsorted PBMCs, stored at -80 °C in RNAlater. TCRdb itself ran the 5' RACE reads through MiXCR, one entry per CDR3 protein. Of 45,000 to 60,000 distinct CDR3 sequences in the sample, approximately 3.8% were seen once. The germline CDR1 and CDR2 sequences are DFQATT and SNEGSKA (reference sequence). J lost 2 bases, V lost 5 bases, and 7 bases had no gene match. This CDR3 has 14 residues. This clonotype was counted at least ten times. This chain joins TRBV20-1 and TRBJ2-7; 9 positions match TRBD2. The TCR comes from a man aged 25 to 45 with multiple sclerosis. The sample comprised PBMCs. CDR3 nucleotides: TGCAGTGCTCGCCGACTAGCGGACACCTACGAGCAGTACTTC. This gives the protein CSARRLADTYEQYF.